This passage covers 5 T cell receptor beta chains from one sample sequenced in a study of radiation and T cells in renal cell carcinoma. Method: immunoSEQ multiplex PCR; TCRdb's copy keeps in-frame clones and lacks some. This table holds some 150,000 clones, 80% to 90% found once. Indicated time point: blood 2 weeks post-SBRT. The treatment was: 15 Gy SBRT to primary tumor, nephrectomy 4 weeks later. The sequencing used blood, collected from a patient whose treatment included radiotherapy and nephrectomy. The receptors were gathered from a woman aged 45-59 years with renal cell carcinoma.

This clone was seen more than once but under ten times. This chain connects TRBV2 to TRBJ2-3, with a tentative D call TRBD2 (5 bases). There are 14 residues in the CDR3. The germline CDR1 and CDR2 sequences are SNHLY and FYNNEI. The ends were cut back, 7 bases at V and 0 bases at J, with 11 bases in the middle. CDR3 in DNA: TGTGCCAGCATGGAGGAGTCTAGCACAGATACGCAGTATTTT. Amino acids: CASMEESSTDTQYF.

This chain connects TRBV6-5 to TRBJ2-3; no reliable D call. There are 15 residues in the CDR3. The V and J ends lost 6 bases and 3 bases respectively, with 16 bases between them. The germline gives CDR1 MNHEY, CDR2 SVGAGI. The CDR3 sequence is CASSPPISGTDTQYF. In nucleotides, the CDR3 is TGTGCCAGCAGCCCCCCCATAAGTGGGACAGATACGCAGTATTTT.

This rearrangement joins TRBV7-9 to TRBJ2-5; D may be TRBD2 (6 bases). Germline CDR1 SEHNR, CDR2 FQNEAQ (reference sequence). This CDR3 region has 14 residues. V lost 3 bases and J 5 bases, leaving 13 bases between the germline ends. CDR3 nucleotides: TGTGCCAGCAGCTTGGGACTGGATGGGGAGACCCAGTACTTC. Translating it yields CASSLGLDGETQYF.

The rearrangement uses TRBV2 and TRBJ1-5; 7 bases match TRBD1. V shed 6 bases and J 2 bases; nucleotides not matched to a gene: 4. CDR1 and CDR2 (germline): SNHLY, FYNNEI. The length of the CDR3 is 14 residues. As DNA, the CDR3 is TGTGCCAGCAGCTTCCAGGGGGGCAATCAGCCCCAGCATTTT. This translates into CASSFQGGNQPQHF.

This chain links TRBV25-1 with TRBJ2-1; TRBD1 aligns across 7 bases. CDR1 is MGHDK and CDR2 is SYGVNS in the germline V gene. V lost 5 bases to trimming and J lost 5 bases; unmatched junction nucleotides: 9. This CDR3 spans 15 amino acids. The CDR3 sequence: CASSSPGQINNEQFF. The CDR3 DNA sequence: TGTGCCAGCAGTAGCCCGGGACAGATTAACAATGAGCAGTTCTTC.